Included here is one T cell receptor beta chain sequence, with context. The clone's antigen remains unknown. Base qualities are missing; no much larger clone stands one base away. The CDR3, from cysteine to phenylalanine, totals 14 residues. Of all the DNA, just the CDR3 is kept, 42 bases in frame from base 1. A distance of 12 bases separates the germline ends of V and J, which lose 0 bases and 5 bases respectively. The germline V gene provides CDR1 SGHRS and CDR2 YFSETQ. CD4+ T cells from unexposed donors were collected before the COVID-19 pandemic (2011-2018). Following 10 days of culture, the EasySep CD4+ T cell isolation kit was used to isolate CD4+ T cells. Unexposed donor CD4+ T cells were tested for reactivity to SARS-CoV-2 S and N and four common cold coronavirus spike pools, as cell number allowed. PBMCs were cultured at under 2.5 million per well in IMDM supplemented with roughly 5% human AB serum and 10 IU/ml IL-2. Half of the culture medium was replaced with fresh IL-2-containing medium on days 3 and 7. In general, every peptide culture condition was set up in three replicate wells. The leukapheresis product used for the unexposed donors was purchased from a commercial source. PBMCs were isolated from leukapheresis product or whole blood by Ficoll-Paque PLUS gradient centrifugation. The PBMCs went either fresh into the expansion assay or into cryopreservation at -140 degrees C. The QIAamp Micro DNA Kit was used to extract genomic DNA from the CD4+ T cells.

This sample is part of a study of CD4 T cells in relation to SARS-CoV-2 and coronaviruses (dated by TCRdb to the early 2020s). For context, the study as a whole: In the ViraFEST assay, PBMCs were grown with antigen for approximately 9 days, and TCR beta CDR3s were then sequenced to identify antigen-specific clonal expansions. An HIV-1 Nef peptide pool or a no-peptide culture served as the negative reference condition. Shared crossreactive spike epitopes were mapped to their HLA restriction using patient-derived lymphoblastoid cell lines. The study assessed, at the TCR clonotype level, memory CD4+ T cell crossreactivity between SARS-CoV-2 and common cold coronavirus spike proteins. The Adaptive Biotechnologies TCR-sequencing kit was used to sequence samples from a few pre-COVID donors and the naive versus memory experiments, whereas other data were Illumina-based. Expansion assays from other donors in the study were sequenced with a different, Illumina-based TCR-beta assay. Broad study findings and their caveats: Small numbers of patients and of tested TCRs were a limitation of the study. Significantly weaker SARS-CoV-2-driven expansion was shown by crossreactive clones than by monoreactive clones, consistent with antigenic imprinting. Crossreactivity analysis was centred on spike protein, so crossreactivity against other viral proteins was not assessed. In roughly two thirds of donors, memory CD4+ clonotypes turned up that crossrecognized SARS-CoV-2 and at least one common cold coronavirus spike. Because no donor provided both pre-pandemic and post-infection samples, tracing the source of pre-existing responses was limited.

Receptor amplification or capture employed the immunoSEQ multiplex PCR assay. The authors' analysis ran thus. During preprocessing, nonproductive sequences were removed, along with CDR3s that did not begin with C, did not end with F or W, or were shorter than 7 amino acids. The MANAFEST web app was used to call antigen-specific clonotypes on the basis of expansion compared with the reference and with other culture wells. A clone counted as positive if significantly expanded in 2 of 3 replicate wells versus the reference culture at FDR below 0.05. For a clone to be considered positive, significant expansion relative to all other tandem wells and an odds ratio above 5 were also required. Pairwise Levenshtein distance, computed with the stringdist R package after three terminal residues were trimmed from each end, was used as the measure of CDR3 homology. TCRdb provides this immuneACCESS table in a form limited to in-frame rearrangements. Some clones are lacking; in checked studies, under half of them reflect an unresolved V gene, and why the rest are absent is not known. V, J and clone size were drawn from that table, and D and trimming were deduced from the DNA. This sample holds 23,000 or so clones; roughly four fifths were observed only once. The top ten clones comprise roughly a fifth of the sample.

The origin of this receptor is a human donor in good health. The specimen was CD4+ T cells from PBMCs, cultured in vitro. The chain was built from TRBV5-1 and TRBJ2-7; the best D guess is TRBD2, with 6 bases matching. The DNA is as follows: TGCGCCAGCAGCTTGGATAGCGGTCGGGACGAGCAGTACTTC. Protein translation: CASSLDSGRDEQYF.